These 11 T cell receptor beta chains were all obtained from the same sample, sequenced in a study of identical twins. Each CDR3 protein is one row after TCRdb ran MiXCR on the 5' RACE reads. This sample has about 220,000 distinct CDR3 sequences, with around a tenth found just once. Sequencing was performed on memory (CD45RO+) T cells sorted from blood. The receptors come from a woman younger than 35 in good health.

The chain carries TRBV11-2 and TRBJ2-2; possible D gene TRBD1, 7 bases. This CDR3 is built from 16 residues. Trimming cost V 8 bases and J 3 bases, with 19 bases left between them. Germline CDR1 reads SGHAT; CDR2 reads FQNNGV. CDR3 amino acids: CASRYRGGGDTGELFF. The CDR3 region has the DNA TGTGCCAGCCGATATCGAGGGGGCGGGGACACCGGGGAGCTGTTTTTT.

The genes are TRBV18 and TRBJ1-1, with a weak D call TRBD1 (5 bases). V lost 1 base to trimming and J lost 6 bases, with 12 bases between them. CDR1 and CDR2 from the germline V gene are KGHSH and LQKENI. CDR3 length equals 14 residues. The CDR3 bases are TGTGCCAGCTCACCACAGTGGGGGAGCGCTGAAGCTTTCTTT. Translated: CASSPQWGSAEAFF.

V usage is TRBV7-2 and J usage is TRBJ1-5; TRBD1 is a possible D gene (5 bases). Trimming took off 5 bases at V and 0 bases at J, with 14 bases between the two ends. This CDR3 comprises 16 residues. Germline CDR1 SGHTA, CDR2 FQGNSA. The CDR3 DNA reads as TGTGCCAGCAGCCCTGACAGACCTTCTAGCAATCAGCCCCAGCATTTT. It is translated as CASSPDRPSSNQPQHF.

This clonotype was picked up a small number of times. The chain couples TRBV5-1 to TRBJ2-2; 10 nucleotides match TRBD1. This CDR3 is 17 amino acids long. The germline CDR1 and CDR2 sequences are SGHRS and YFSETQ. V trimming: 3 bases; J trimming: 3 bases; junction bases outside the gene matches: 8. The CDR3 bases are TGCGCCAGCAGCTCGGGGCCCGGGACAGGGGACACCGGGGAGCTGTTTTTT. It codes for CASSSGPGTGDTGELFF.

This clonotype has a count of ten or more. The chain couples TRBV30 to TRBJ2-1; D uncertain. V lost 5 bases to trimming and J lost 0 bases, with 11 bases between them. Germline CDR1 reads GTSNPN; CDR2 reads SVGIG (reference sequence). This CDR3 contains 14 residues. The CDR3 reads CAWQDWSSYNEQFF. The DNA of the CDR3 is TGTGCCTGGCAAGACTGGAGCTCCTACAATGAGCAGTTCTTC.

This clonotype occurred many times. The V call is TRBV5-1, the J call TRBJ2-5; D is tentatively TRBD1 or TRBD2 (6 bases each). The CDR3 extends over 12 amino acids. V lost 6 bases and J lost 5, with 11 bases in between. Germline V gene lookup returns CDR1 SGHRS and CDR2 YFSETQ. The CDR3 spells CASTGGLETQYF. Here the CDR3 DNA reads TGCGCCAGCACTGGGGGGCTGGAGACCCAGTACTTC.

This clonotype appeared a few times. The gene calls are TRBV10-1 and TRBJ1-1, with D hard to call. This CDR3 is built from 14 residues. CDR1 WNHNN and CDR2 SYGVQD come from the germline V gene (reference sequence). CDR3 region: CVPGPGKGGTEAFF. In nucleotides, the CDR3 is TGCGTACCGGGTCCGGGGAAGGGTGGCACTGAAGCTTTCTTT.

This clonotype was observed a few times. The chain combines TRBV29-1 with TRBJ2-2; the D is unclear. CDR1 and CDR2 from the germline V gene are SQVTM and ANQGSEA. The CDR3 is 11 amino acids. The V gene lost 4 bases and the J gene lost 3 bases, with 3 bases spanning the gap. The CDR3 here is CSVADTGELFF. CDR3 DNA sequence: TGCAGCGTTGCGGACACCGGGGAGCTGTTTTTT.

V gene TRBV5-4 combines with J gene TRBJ2-1; the D gene could be TRBD1 or TRBD2 (5 bases each). The germline gives CDR1 SGHNT, CDR2 YYREEE (reference sequence). Trimming pared 0 bases from V and 6 bases from J, leaving 16 bases between. This CDR3 comprises 16 residues. Written as DNA, the CDR3 is TGTGCCAGCAGCTTGGGGGGGACGGTGGGATTCAATGAGCAGTTCTTC. Protein sequence: CASSLGGTVGFNEQFF.

This CDR3 is CASSEEGITGELFF. The DNA of the CDR3 is TGTGCCAGCAGTGAAGAGGGAATCACCGGGGAGCTGTTTTTT. The J gene is TRBJ2-2, the V gene TRBV6-4, with a tentative D call TRBD2 (5 bases). The germline gives CDR1 MRHNA, CDR2 SNTAGT. V was cut by 3 bases and J by 4 bases, with 9 bases left in between. The CDR3 contains 14 residues.

There are many counts of this clonotype. CDR3 nucleotides: TGTGCCAGCAGTCAGGGAAGCGGCACCTACAATGAGCAGTTCTTC. Its translation is CASSQGSGTYNEQFF. The V and J genes are TRBV3-1 and TRBJ2-1; D may be TRBD1 or TRBD2 (5 bases each). CDR1 and CDR2 from the germline V gene are LGHDT and YNNKEL (reference sequence). This CDR3 has 15 residues. V lost 6 bases and J 2 bases, leaving 14 bases between the germline ends.